These 25 T cell receptor beta chains were sequenced from one sample in a study of T cell changes during pregnancy in multiple sclerosis. Using immunoSEQ multiplex PCR, the repertoire was profiled, and TCRdb retains in-frame clones only, with some absent. The sample contains tens of thousands of clones, 80% to 95% of which appear only once. The source material was CD4+ T cells from peripheral blood mononuclear cells, sampled in the third trimester of pregnancy. The receptors were sampled from a female donor with multiple sclerosis, enrolled in a pregnancy study.

A single count supports this clone. The V gene is TRBV11-2, the J gene TRBJ2-1, with 8 bases lining up with TRBD2. The V and J ends lost 0 bases and 6 bases, in that order; junction bases with no gene match: 7. Germline CDR1 reads SGHAT; CDR2 reads FQNNGV. The CDR3 covers 16 residues. The CDR3 sequence: CASSLDRGTSLNEQFF. The CDR3 DNA reads TGTGCCAGCAGCTTAGATAGGGGGACTAGTCTCAATGAGCAGTTCTTC.

The chain carries TRBV25-1 and TRBJ2-2; tentative D call: TRBD2 (5 bases). Looked up from germline, CDR1 is MGHDK and CDR2 is SYGVNS. The V gene lost 4 bases and the J gene lost 5 bases, with 14 bases spanning the gap. There are 15 residues in the CDR3. The CDR3 DNA follows: TGTGCCAGCAGTGGGATTGGAGGTGCGACCGGGGAGCTGTTTTTT. Translation gives CASSGIGGATGELFF.

The chain is built from TRBV4-3 and TRBJ2-3; D gene unclear. The V end was cut by 4 bases, the J end by 1 base, with 9 bases between. CDR1 is LGHNA and CDR2 is YSLEER in the germline V gene. The CDR3 sequence is 14 residues long. The CDR3 DNA reads as TGCGCCAGCAGCCCAGGTGGTCGCACAGATACGCAGTATTTT. Translation gives CASSPGGRTDTQYF.

This chain links TRBV11-2 with TRBJ2-1; no definite D call. V lost 9 bases and J lost 0, with 12 bases in between. The germline V gene has CDR1 SGHAT and CDR2 FQNNGV. The CDR3 consists of 14 residues. The CDR3, as DNA: TGTGCCAGTTCTCAGGCTGGCTCCTACAATGAGCAGTTCTTC. Amino acids: CASSQAGSYNEQFF.

The chain links TRBV4-3 to TRBJ2-3, with 8 bases aligning to TRBD2. The CDR3 spans 15 residues. The V gene's germline CDR1 is LGHNA and CDR2 YSLEER. After removal of 2 bases from V and 5 bases from J, the junction contained 6 bases not matched to a gene. The CDR3 DNA reads TGCGCCAGCAGCCAACGAGCGGGAGTAGGAGATACGCAGTATTTT. It codes for CASSQRAGVGDTQYF.

This chain joins TRBV19 and TRBJ2-1; tentative D call: TRBD1 (5 bases). Trimming removed 3 bases from V and 8 bases from J, with 17 bases in between. Germline V gives CDR1 LNHDA, CDR2 SQIVND (reference sequence). CDR3 length equals 15 residues. As DNA, the CDR3 is TGTGCCAGTAGTATTGACAGTCTAGGTGGGGATGAGCAGTTCTTC. Amino acid sequence: CASSIDSLGGDEQFF.

The chain employs TRBV18 and TRBJ2-5; tentatively, D is TRBD1 (6 bases). There are 13 residues in the CDR3. V shed 6 bases and J shed 4 bases, with 12 bases lying between them. The germline gives CDR1 KGHSH, CDR2 LQKENI. CDR3 region: CASSQGFGETQYF. Here the CDR3 DNA reads TGTGCCAGCTCTCAGGGGTTTGGAGAGACCCAGTACTTC.

The CDR3 coding sequence is TGTGCCAGCAGTTTTTCACAGGGTGGGAATTCACCCCTCCACTTT. Amino acid sequence: CASSFSQGGNSPLHF. The rearrangement uses TRBV6-6 and TRBJ1-6; D possibly corresponds to TRBD1 (6 bases). The CDR3 totals 15 residues. The germline V and J ends were trimmed by 4 bases and 7 bases, with 14 bases remaining between them. Germline assignment: CDR1 MNHNY and CDR2 SVGAGI (reference sequence).

This chain links TRBV18 with TRBJ2-3; D remains ambiguous. There are 14 residues in the CDR3. Germline V gene data show CDR1 as KGHSH and CDR2 as LQKENI. The CDR3 DNA reads as TGTGCGGATAAAATCAGCGCGAGCACAGATACGCAGTATTTT. As protein: CADKISASTDTQYF.

V is TRBV7-2 and J is TRBJ2-5; 8 bases agree with TRBD1. CDR1 is SGHTA and CDR2 is FQGNSA in the germline V gene. The CDR3 has 15 residues. The V and J ends lost 6 bases and 1 base, in that order; junction bases with no gene match: 7. The DNA of the CDR3 is TGTGCCAGCAGGCCAGGGGGCAGCGGCCAAGAGACCCAGTACTTC. Its protein is CASRPGGSGQETQYF.

The chain has TRBV6-1 and TRBJ1-2; D possibly corresponds to TRBD1 (6 bases). CDR1 and CDR2 (germline): MNHNS, SASEGT. CDR3 length: 15 amino acids. V dropped 0 bases and J dropped 6 bases, with 14 bases sitting between them. CDR3 nucleotides: TGTGCCAGCAGTGAAGCCGGGGGGCGCAATCATGGCTACACCTTC. It yields the protein CASSEAGGRNHGYTF.

This rearrangement joins TRBV13 to TRBJ2-7; 12 positions match TRBD1. The CDR3 runs 16 residues. V dropped 4 bases and J dropped 4; count of bases not matched to a gene: 8. CDR1 and CDR2 from the germline V gene are PRHDT and FYEKMQ (reference sequence). The CDR3 nucleotides are TGTGCCAGCAGCTCGACCGGGACAGGGGGCGTTTACGAGCAGTACTTC. This translates into CASSSTGTGGVYEQYF.

The chain links TRBV19 to TRBJ2-7; 14 bases agree with TRBD2. The junction had 8 bases not matched to a gene; V was cut back by 4 bases and J by 0 bases. From germline, CDR1 is LNHDA and CDR2 SQIVND (reference sequence). The CDR3 spans 18 residues. CDR3 coding DNA: TGTGCCAGTAGTACTTCGACTAGCGGGAGGGCCGTCTCCTACGAGCAGTACTTC. Translating it yields CASSTSTSGRAVSYEQYF.

The chain is built from TRBV5-4 and TRBJ2-1; possibly TRBD2 for D (6 bases). Germline values: CDR1 SGHNT, CDR2 YYREEE (reference sequence). The CDR3 spans 12 residues. V lost 4 bases and J lost 9, with 11 bases in between. This CDR3 reads CASSTTRGEQFF. The CDR3 DNA reads TGTGCCAGCAGCACGACGCGGGGTGAGCAGTTCTTC.

The chain couples TRBV5-6 to TRBJ2-1; a possible D gene is TRBD1 (5 bases). The CDR3 sequence is 11 residues long. V was pared by 8 bases and J by 4 bases, with 7 bases between. The germline V gene has CDR1 SGHDT and CDR2 YYEEEE. The CDR3 region is CASHRYNEQFF. The DNA of the CDR3 is TGTGCCAGTCACAGGTACAATGAGCAGTTCTTC.

The V and J genes are TRBV5-3 and TRBJ2-7, with 8 bases lining up with TRBD1. TRBV5-3 has ORF status, its function being uncertain. CDR3 size: 14 residues. The ends lost 9 bases at V and 0 bases at J; junction bases unmatched: 8. The DNA for the CDR3 is TGTGCCAATGACCTGCAGGGGGCCTCCTACGAGCAGTACTTC. Encoded protein: CANDLQGASYEQYF.

The rearrangement uses TRBV6-5 and TRBJ1-1; TRBD1 aligns across 9 bases. Trimming at V came to 2 bases and at J to 4 bases, leaving 2 bases not matched to a gene. Germline values: CDR1 MNHEY, CDR2 SVGAGI. The CDR3 extends over 14 amino acids. The CDR3 sequence is CASSYLTGGTEAFF. The CDR3 DNA reads as TGTGCCAGCAGTTACCTGACAGGGGGCACTGAAGCTTTCTTT.

The chain couples TRBV7-2 to TRBJ2-7; weak D call: TRBD1 (6 bases). CDR3 size: 16 residues. Trimming stripped 5 bases from V and 4 bases from J, with 21 bases between. Germline V CDR1 and CDR2: SGHTA, FQGNSA. The CDR3 here is CASSPRPRGRRYEQYF. The CDR3 DNA follows: TGTGCCAGCAGCCCTCGTCCCAGGGGCCGTCGGTACGAGCAGTACTTC.

V gene TRBV9 combines with J gene TRBJ2-1, with TRBD2 identical over 7 bases. In germline, CDR1 is SGDLS, CDR2 YYNGEE. V trimming: 3 bases; J trimming: 9 bases; junction bases outside the gene matches: 9. The length of the CDR3 is 14 residues. The CDR3 region is CASSAEGTTSEQFF. In nucleotides, the CDR3 is TGTGCCAGCAGCGCCGAAGGGACTACCAGTGAGCAGTTCTTC.

V gene TRBV14 combines with J gene TRBJ1-1, with 9 nucleotides matching TRBD1. The CDR3 consists of 14 residues. Germline V gene data show CDR1 as SGHDN and CDR2 as FVKESK. Trimming cost V 5 bases and J 2 bases; bases outside gene matches: 3. CDR3: CASSKTGGNTEAFF. For the CDR3, the DNA is TGTGCCAGCAGCAAGACAGGGGGAAACACTGAAGCTTTCTTT.

The V call is TRBV2, the J call TRBJ2-1; D is uncertain. The CDR3 runs 13 residues. The germline gives CDR1 SNHLY, CDR2 FYNNEI. V was cut by 3 bases and J by 6 bases, with 9 bases left in between. CDR3 nucleotide sequence: TGTGCCAGCAGTGATACGGGTTCCAATGAGCAGTTCTTC. Translating it yields CASSDTGSNEQFF.

This clone was counted only a few times. This chain uses TRBV28 with TRBJ1-4; unclear D gene. V was trimmed by 8 bases and J by 8 bases, leaving 15 bases between them. The CDR3 spans 13 residues. Germline values: CDR1 MDHEN, CDR2 SYDVKM. Written as DNA, the CDR3 is TGTGCCAGCGCCGAGGGCTACGAGGAAAAACTGTTTTTT. Translation gives CASAEGYEEKLFF.

This sequence joins TRBV5-5 and TRBJ2-7; 7 bases fit TRBD2. The CDR3 is 12 residues long. From germline, CDR1 is SGHKS and CDR2 YYEKEE (reference sequence). Trimming took 3 bases from V and 7 from J; bases not matched to a gene: 4. Here the CDR3 reads CASSWGRGEQYF. CDR3 bases: TGTGCCAGCAGCTGGGGGAGGGGAGAGCAGTACTTC.

The rearrangement links TRBV6-5 to TRBJ2-1; TRBD2 matches 12 bases. This CDR3 contains 16 residues. The germline V gene has CDR1 MNHEY and CDR2 SVGAGI. Unmatched junction bases numbered 9, after V lost 4 bases and J lost 8 bases. The CDR3 protein is CASSSPRLAGVYEQFF. In nucleotides, the CDR3 is TGTGCCAGCAGTTCCCCCAGACTAGCGGGAGTCTATGAGCAGTTCTTC.

The gene calls are TRBV7-8 and TRBJ2-3, with 8 bases that match TRBD1. Looked up from germline, CDR1 is SGHVS and CDR2 is FQNEAQ. V was clipped by 2 bases and J by 5 bases; unmatched bases: 6. There are 15 residues in the CDR3. CDR3 loop: CASSLRQGAQDTQYF. CDR3 coding DNA: TGTGCCAGCAGCTTACGTCAGGGGGCCCAAGATACGCAGTATTTT. Full variable domain (rest looked up from reference TRBV7-8 and TRBJ2-3): GAGVSQSPRYKVAKRGQDVALRCDPISGHVSLFWYQQALGQGPEFLTYFQNEAQLDKSGLPSDRFFAERPEGSVSTLKIQRTQQEDSAVYLCASSLRQGAQDTQYFGPGTRLTVL.